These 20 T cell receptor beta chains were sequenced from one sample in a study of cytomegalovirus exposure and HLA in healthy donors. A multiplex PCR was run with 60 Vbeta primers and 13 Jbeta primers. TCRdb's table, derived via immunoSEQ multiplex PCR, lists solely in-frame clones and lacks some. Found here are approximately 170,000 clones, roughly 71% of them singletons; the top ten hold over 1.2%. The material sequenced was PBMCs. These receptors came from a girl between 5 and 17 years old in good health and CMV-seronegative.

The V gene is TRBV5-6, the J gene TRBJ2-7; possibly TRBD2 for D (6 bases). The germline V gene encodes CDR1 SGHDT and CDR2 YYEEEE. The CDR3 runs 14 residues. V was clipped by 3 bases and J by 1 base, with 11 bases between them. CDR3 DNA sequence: TGTGCCAGCAGCTCCGGGACTGGTTCCTACGAGCAGTACTTC. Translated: CASSSGTGSYEQYF.

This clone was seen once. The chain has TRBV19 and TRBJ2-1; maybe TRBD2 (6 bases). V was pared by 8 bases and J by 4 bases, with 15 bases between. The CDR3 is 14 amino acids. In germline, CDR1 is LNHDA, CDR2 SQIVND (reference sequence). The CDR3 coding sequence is TGTGCCAGTGCGGCGGACTACACATACAATGAGCAGTTCTTC. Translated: CASAADYTYNEQFF.

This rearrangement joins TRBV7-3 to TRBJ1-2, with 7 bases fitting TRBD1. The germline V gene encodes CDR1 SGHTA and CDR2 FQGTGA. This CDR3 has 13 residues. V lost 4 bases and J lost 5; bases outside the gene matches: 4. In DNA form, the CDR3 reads TGTGCCAGCAGCTCGTCAGGGGGATATGGCTACACCTTC. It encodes CASSSSGGYGYTF.

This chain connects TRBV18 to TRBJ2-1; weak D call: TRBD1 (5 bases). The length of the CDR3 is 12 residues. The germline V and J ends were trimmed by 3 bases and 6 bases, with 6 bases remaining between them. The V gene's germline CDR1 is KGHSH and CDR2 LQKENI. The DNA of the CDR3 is TGTGCCAGCTCACCTGACAGCAATGAGCAGTTCTTC. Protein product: CASSPDSNEQFF.

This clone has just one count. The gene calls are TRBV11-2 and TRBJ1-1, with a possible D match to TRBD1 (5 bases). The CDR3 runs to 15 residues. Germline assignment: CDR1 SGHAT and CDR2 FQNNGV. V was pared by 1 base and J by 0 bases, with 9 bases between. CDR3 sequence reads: CASSLAGRMNTEAFF. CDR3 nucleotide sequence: TGTGCCAGCAGCTTAGCAGGGAGGATGAACACTGAAGCTTTCTTT.

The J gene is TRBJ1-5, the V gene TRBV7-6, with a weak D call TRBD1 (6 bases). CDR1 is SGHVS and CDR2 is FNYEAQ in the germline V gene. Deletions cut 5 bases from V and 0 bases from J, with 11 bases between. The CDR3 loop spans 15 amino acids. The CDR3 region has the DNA TGTGCCAGCAGCCCGGACAGAAATAGCAATCAGCCCCAGCATTTT. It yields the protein CASSPDRNSNQPQHF.

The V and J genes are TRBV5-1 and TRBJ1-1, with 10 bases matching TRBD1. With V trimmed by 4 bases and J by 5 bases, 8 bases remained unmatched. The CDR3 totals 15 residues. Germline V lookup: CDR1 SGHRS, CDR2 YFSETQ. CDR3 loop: CASSGGTGAGTEAFF. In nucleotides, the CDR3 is TGCGCCAGCAGCGGAGGGACAGGGGCGGGGACTGAAGCTTTCTTT.

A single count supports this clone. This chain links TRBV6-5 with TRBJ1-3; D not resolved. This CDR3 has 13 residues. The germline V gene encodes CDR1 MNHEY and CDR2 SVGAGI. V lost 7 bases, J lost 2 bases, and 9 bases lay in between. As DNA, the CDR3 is TGTGCCAGCAAAGTGGCAGCTGGAAACACCATATATTTT. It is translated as CASKVAAGNTIYF.

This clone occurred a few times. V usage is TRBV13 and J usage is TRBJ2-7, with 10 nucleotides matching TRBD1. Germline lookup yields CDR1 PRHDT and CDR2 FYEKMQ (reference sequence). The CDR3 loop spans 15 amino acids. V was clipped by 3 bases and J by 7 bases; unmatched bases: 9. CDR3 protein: CASSFVGQGPSEQYF. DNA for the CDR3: TGTGCCAGCAGCTTCGTGGGACAGGGGCCATCGGAGCAGTACTTC.

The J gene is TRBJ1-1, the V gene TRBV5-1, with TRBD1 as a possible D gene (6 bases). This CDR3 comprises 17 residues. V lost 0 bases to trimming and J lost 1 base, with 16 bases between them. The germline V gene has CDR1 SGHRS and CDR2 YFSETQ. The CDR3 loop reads CASSLVPPGQPNTEAFF. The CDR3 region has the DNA TGCGCCAGCAGCTTGGTCCCCCCAGGACAGCCGAACACTGAAGCTTTCTTT.

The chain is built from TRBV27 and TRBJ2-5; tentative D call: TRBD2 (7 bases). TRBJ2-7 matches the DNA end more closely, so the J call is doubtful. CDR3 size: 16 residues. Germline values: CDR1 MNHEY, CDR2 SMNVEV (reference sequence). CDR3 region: CASSLLAGASSYEQYF. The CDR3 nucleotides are TGTGCCAGCAGTTTATTGGCGGGGGCCAGCTCCTACGAGCAGTACTTC.

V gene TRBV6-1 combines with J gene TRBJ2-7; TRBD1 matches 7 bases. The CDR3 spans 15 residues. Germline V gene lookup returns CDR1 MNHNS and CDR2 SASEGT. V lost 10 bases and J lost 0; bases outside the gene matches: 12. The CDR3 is CATHSGTAFSYEQYF. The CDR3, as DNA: TGTGCCACCCACTCCGGGACAGCTTTCTCCTACGAGCAGTACTTC.

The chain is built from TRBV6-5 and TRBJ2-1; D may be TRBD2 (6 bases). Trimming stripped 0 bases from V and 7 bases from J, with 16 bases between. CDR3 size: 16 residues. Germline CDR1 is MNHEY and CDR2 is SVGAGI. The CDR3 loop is CASSYSWDSLGNEQFF. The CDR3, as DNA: TGTGCCAGCAGTTACTCCTGGGACTCCCTGGGAAATGAGCAGTTCTTC.

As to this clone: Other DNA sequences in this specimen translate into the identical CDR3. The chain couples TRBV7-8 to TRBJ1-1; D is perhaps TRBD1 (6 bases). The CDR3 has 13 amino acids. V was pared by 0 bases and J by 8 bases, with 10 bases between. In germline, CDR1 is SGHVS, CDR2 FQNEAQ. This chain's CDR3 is CASSLAYGTEAFF. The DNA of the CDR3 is TGTGCCAGCAGCTTAGCGTACGGGACAGAAGCTTTCTTT.

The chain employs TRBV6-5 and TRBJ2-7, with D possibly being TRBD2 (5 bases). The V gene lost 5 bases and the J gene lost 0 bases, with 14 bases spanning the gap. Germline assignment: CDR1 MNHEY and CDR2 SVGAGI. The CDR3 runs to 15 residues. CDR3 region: CASSTTGWSSYEQYF. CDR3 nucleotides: TGTGCCAGCAGTACCACGGGGTGGAGCTCCTACGAGCAGTACTTC.

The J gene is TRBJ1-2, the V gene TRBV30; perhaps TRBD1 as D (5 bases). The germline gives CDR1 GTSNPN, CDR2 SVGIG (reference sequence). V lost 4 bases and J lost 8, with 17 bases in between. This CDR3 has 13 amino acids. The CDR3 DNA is TGTGCCTGGATGCCAGTCCAGGGTCGGGGCTACACCTTC. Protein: CAWMPVQGRGYTF. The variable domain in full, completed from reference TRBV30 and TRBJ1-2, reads SQTIHQWPATLVQPVGSPLSLECTVEGTSNPNLYWYRQAAGRGLQLLFYSVGIGQISSEVPQNLSASRPQDRQFILSSKKLLLSDSGFYLCAWMPVQGRGYTFGSGTRLTVV.

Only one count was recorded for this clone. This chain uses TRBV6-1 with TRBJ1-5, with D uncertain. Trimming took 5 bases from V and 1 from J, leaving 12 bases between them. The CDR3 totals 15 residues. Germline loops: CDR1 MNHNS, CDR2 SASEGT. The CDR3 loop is CASSTPRLSNQPQHF. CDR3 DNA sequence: TGTGCCAGCAGTACGCCCAGGTTAAGCAATCAGCCCCAGCATTTT.

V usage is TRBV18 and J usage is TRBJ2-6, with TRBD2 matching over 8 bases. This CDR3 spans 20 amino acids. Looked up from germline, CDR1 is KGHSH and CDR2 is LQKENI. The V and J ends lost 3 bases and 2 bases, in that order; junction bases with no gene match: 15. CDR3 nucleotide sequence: TGTGCCAGCTCACCGCTACGTCCGTGGGCGGGGGGCGCTGGGGCCAACGTCCTGACTTTC. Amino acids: CASSPLRPWAGGAGANVLTF.

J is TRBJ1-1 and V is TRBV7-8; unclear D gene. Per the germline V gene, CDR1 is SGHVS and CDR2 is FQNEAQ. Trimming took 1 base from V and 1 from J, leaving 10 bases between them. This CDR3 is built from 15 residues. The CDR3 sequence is CASSLGPIWNTEAFF. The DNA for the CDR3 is TGTGCCAGCAGCTTAGGGCCGATATGGAACACTGAAGCTTTCTTT.

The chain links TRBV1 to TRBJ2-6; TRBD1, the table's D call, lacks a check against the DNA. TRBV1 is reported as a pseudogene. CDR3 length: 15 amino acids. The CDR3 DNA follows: TGCACCAGCAGCCAAGTCAGGTATGGGGCCAACGTCCTGACTTTC. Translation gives CTSSQVRYGANVLTF.